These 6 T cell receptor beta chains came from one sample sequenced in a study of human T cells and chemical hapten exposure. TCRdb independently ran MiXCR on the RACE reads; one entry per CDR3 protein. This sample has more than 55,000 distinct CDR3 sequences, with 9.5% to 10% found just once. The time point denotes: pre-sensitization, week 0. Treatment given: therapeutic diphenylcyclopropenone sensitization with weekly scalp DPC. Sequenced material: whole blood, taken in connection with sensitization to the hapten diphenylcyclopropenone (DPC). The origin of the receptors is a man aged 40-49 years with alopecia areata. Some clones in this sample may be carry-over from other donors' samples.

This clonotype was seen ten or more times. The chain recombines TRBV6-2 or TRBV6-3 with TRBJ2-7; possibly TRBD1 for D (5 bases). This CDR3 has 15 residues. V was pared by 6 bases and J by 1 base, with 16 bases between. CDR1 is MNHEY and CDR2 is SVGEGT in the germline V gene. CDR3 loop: CASRLQPDISYEQYF. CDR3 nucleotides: TGTGCCAGCAGGCTACAGCCGGACATTTCCTACGAGCAGTACTTC.

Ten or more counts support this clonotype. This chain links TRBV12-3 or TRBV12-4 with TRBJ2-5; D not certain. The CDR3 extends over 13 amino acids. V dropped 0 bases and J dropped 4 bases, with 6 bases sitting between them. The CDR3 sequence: CASSLAGLETQYF. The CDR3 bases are TGTGCCAGCAGTTTAGCTGGCTTAGAGACCCAGTACTTC.

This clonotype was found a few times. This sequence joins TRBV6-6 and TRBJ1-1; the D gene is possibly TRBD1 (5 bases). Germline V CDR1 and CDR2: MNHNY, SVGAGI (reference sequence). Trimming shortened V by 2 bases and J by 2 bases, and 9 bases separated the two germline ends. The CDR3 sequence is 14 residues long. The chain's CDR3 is CASSYAGPNTEAFF. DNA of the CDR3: TGTGCCAGCAGTTACGCAGGGCCTAACACTGAAGCTTTCTTT.

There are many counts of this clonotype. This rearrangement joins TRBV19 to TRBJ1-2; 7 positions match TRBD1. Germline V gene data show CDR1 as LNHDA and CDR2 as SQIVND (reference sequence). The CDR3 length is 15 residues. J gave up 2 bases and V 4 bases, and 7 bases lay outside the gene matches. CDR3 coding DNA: TGTGCCAGTAGTACGGGGACAGCTATCAACTATGGCTACACCTTC. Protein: CASSTGTAINYGYTF.

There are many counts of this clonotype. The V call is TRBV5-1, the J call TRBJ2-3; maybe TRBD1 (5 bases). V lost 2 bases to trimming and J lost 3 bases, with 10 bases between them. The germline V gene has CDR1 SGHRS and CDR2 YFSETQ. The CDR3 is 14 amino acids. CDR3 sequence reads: CASSLVGVTDTQYF. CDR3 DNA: TGCGCCAGCAGCTTAGTAGGGGTTACAGATACGCAGTATTTT.

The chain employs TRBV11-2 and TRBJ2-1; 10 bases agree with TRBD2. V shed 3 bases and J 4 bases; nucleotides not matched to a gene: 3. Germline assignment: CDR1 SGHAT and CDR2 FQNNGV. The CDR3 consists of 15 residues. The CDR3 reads CASSFTSGTYNEQFF. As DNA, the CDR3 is TGTGCCAGCAGCTTTACTAGCGGGACTTACAATGAGCAGTTCTTC. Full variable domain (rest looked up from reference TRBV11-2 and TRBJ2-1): EAGVAQSPRYKIIEKRQSVAFWCNPISGHATLYWYQQILGQGPKLLIQFQNNGVVDDSQLPKDRFSAERLKGVDSTLKIQPAKLEDSAVYLCASSFTSGTYNEQFFGPGTRLTVL.